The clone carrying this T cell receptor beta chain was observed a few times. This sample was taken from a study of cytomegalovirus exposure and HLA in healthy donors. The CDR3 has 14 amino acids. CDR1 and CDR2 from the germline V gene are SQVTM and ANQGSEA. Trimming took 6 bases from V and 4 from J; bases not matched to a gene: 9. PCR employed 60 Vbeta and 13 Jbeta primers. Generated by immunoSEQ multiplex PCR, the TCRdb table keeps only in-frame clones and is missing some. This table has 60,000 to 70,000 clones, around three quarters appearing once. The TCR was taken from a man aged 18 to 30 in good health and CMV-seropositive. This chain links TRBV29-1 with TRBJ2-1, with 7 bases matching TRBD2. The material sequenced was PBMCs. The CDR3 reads CSVIGRAGYNEQFF. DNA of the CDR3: TGCAGCGTGATTGGGAGGGCCGGGTACAATGAGCAGTTCTTC.